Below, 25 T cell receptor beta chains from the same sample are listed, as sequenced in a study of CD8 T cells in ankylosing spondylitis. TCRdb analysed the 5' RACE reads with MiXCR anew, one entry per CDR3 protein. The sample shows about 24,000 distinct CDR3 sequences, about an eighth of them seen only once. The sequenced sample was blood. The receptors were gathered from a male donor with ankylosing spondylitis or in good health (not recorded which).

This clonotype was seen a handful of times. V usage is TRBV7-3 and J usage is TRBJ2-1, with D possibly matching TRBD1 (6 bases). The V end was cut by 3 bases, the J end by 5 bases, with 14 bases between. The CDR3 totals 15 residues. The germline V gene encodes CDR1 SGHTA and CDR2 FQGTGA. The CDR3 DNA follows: TGTGCCAGCAGCTTCGTGGCAGGGGTCAACAATGAGCAGTTCTTC. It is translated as CASSFVAGVNNEQFF.

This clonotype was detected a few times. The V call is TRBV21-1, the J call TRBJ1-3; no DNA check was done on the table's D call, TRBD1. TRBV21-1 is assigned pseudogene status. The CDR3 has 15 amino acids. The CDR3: CASSTGQKGRNTIYF. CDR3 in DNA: TGTGCCAGCAGCACTGGACAGAAGGGGAGAAACACCATATATTTT.

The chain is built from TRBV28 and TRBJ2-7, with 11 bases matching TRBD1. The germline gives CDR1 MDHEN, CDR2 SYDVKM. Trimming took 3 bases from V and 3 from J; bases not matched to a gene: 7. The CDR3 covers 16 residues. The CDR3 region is CASSLEAGTGGYEQYF. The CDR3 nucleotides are TGTGCCAGCAGTTTGGAAGCCGGGACAGGGGGCTACGAGCAGTACTTC.

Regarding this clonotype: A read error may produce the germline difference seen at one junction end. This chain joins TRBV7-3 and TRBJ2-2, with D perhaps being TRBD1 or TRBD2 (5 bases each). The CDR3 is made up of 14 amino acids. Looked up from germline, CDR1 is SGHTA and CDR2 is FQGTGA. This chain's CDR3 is CASSPGPNTGELFF. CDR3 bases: TGTGCCAGCAGCCCGGGACCGAACACCGGGGAACTGTTTTTT.

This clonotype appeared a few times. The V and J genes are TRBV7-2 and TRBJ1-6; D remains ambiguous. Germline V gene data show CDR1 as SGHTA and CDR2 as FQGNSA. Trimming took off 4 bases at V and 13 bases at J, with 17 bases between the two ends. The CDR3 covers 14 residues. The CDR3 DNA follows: TGTGCCAGCAGCTCAACACCGACCGTGTCTCCCCTCCACTTT. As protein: CASSSTPTVSPLHF.

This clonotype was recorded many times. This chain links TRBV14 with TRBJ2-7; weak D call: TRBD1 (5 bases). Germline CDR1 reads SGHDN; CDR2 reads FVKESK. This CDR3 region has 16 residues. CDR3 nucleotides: TGTGCCAGTAGCCAAGGAGATCCAGGGTTGGGATACGAGCAGTACGTC. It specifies CASSQGDPGLGYEQYV.

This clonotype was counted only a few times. The CDR3 nucleotides are TGTGCCAGCAGAACTGAATACGAGCAGTACTTC. Translation gives CASRTEYEQYF. V gene TRBV6-5 combines with J gene TRBJ2-7, with D hard to call. CDR3 length: 11 amino acids. The V end was cut by 6 bases, the J end by 4 bases, with 7 bases between. Germline CDR1 is MNHEY and CDR2 is SVGAGI.

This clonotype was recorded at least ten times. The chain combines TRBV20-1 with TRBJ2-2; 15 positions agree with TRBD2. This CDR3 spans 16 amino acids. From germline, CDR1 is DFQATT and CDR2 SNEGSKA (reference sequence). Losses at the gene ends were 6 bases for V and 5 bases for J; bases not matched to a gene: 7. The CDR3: CSARTSGRVGTGELFF. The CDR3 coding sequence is TGCAGTGCCCGGACTAGCGGGAGGGTTGGGACCGGGGAGCTGTTTTTT.

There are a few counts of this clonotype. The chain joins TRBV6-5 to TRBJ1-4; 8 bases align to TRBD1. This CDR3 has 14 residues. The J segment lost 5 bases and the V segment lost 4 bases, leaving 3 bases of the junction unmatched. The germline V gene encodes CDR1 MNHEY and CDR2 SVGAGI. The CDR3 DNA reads TGTGCCAGCAGTTCCAGGACAGGGAATGAAAAACTGTTTTTT. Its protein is CASSSRTGNEKLFF.

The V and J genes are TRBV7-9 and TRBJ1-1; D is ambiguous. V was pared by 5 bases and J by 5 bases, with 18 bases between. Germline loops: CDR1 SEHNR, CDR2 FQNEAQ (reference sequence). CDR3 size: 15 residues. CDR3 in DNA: TGTGCCAGCAGCACCCGCGCCCAAAGGTTGACTGAAGCTTTCTTT. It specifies CASSTRAQRLTEAFF.

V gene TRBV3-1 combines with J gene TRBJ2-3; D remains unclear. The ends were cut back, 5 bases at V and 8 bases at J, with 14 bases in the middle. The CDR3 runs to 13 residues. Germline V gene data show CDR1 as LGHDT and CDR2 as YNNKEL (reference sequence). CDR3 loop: CASSFSSLGTQYF. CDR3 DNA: TGTGCCAGCAGCTTCTCTTCTTTGGGTACGCAGTATTTT.

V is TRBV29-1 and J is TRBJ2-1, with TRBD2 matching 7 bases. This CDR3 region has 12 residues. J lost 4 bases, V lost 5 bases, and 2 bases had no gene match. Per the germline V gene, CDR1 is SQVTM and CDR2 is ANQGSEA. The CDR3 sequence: CSVLGGYNEQFF. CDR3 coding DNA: TGCAGCGTTCTCGGGGGGTACAATGAGCAGTTCTTC.

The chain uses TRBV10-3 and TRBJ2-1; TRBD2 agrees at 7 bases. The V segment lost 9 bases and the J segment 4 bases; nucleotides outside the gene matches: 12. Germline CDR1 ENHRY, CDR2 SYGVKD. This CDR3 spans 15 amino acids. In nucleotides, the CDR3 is TGTGCCATTGCGGGAGACAAAGGACCTTACAATGAGCAGTTCTTC. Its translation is CAIAGDKGPYNEQFF.

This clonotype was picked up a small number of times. In nucleotides, the CDR3 is TGTGCCAGCAGTTTAACCCCTATGAACACCGGGGAGCTGTTTTTT. Translation gives CASSLTPMNTGELFF. The chain recombines TRBV27 with TRBJ2-2, with no clear D. The CDR3 has 15 residues. Trimming took 2 bases from V and 1 from J, leaving 8 bases between them. Germline loops: CDR1 MNHEY, CDR2 SMNVEV (reference sequence).

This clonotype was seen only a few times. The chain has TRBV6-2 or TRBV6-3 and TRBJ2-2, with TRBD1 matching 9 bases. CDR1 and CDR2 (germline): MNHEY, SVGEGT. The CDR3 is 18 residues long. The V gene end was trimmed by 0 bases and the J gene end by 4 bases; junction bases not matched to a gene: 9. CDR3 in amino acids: CASSYSAGQGFSTGELFF. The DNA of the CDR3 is TGTGCCAGCAGTTACTCCGCGGGACAGGGATTCAGCACCGGGGAGCTGTTTTTT.

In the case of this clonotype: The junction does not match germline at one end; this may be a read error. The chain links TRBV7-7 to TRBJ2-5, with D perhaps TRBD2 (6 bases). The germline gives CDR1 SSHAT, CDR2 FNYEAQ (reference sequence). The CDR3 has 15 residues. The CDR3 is CASSLGGGAAETQYF. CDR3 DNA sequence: TGTGCTAGCAGCTTAGGTGGAGGGGCTGCTGAGACCCAGTACTTC.

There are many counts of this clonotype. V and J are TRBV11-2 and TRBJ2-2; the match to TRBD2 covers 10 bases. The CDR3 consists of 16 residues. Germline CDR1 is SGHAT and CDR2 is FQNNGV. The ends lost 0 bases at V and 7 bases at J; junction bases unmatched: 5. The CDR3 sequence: CASSLEASGSIGELFF. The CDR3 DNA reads TGTGCCAGCAGCTTAGAGGCTAGCGGGAGTATCGGGGAGCTGTTTTTT.

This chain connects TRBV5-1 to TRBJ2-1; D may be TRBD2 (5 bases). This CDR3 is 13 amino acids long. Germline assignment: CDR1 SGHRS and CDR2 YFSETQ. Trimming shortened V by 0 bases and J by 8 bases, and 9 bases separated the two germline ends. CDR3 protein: CASSLEMRDEQFF. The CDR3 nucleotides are TGCGCCAGCAGCTTGGAAATGAGGGATGAGCAGTTCTTC.

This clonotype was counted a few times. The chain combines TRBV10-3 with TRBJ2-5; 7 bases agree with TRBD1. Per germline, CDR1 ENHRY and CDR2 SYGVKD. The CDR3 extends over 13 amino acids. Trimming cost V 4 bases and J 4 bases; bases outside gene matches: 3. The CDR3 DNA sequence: TGTGCCATCAGTGCGACAGGGCTAGAGACCCAGTACTTC. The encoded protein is CAISATGLETQYF.

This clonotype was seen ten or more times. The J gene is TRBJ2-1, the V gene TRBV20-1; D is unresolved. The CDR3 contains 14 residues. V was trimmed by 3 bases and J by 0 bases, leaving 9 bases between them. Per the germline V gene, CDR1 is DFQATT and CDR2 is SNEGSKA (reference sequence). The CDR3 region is CSARPSLSYNEQFF. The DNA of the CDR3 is TGCAGTGCTAGGCCCTCCCTCTCCTACAATGAGCAGTTCTTC.

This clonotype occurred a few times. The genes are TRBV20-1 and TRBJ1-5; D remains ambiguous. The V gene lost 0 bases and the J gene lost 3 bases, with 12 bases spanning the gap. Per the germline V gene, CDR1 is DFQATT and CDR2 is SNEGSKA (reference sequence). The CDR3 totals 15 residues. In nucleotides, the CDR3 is TGCAGTGCTAGAGATCGGGCGGGGATCAATCAGCCCCAGCATTTT. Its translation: CSARDRAGINQPQHF.

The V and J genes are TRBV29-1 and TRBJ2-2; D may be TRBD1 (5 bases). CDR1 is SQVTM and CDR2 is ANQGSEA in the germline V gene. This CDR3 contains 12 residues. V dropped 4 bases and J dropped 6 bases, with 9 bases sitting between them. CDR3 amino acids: CSVVRAPGELFF. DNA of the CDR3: TGCAGCGTTGTCAGGGCGCCCGGGGAGCTGTTTTTT.

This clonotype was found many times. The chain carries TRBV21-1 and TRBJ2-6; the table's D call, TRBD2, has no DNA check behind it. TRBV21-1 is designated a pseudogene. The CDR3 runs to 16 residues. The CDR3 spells CASSKGPDSGANVLTF. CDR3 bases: TGTGCCAGCAGCAAGGGGCCCGATTCTGGGGCCAACGTCCTGACTTTC.

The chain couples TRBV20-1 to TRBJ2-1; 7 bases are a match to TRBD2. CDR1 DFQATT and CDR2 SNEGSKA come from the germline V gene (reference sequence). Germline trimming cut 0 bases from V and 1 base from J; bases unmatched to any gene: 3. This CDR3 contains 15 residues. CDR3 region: CSARDAGGSYNEQFF. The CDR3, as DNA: TGCAGTGCTAGAGATGCCGGGGGGTCCTACAATGAGCAGTTCTTC.

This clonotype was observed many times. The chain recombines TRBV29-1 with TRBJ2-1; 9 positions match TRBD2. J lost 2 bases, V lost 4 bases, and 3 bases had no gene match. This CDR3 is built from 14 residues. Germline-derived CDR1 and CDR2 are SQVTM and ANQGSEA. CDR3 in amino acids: CSVAPSGAYNEQFF. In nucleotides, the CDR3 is TGCAGCGTTGCCCCTAGCGGGGCCTACAATGAGCAGTTCTTC.